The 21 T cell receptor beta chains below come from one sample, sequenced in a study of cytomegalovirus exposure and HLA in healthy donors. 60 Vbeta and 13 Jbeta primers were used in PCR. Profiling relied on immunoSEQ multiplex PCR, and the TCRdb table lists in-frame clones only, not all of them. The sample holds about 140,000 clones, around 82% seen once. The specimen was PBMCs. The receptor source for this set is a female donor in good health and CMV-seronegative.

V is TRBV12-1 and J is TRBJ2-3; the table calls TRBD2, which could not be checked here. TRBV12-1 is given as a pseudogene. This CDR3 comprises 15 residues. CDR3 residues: CASSFLAGVTDTQYF. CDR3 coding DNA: TGTGCCAGCAGCTTCCTAGCGGGAGTAACAGATACGCAGTATTTT.

In DNA, the CDR3 is TGTGCCAGCAGTGACCGGGACAGGGGGTTAGATACGCAGTATTTT. Translation gives CASSDRDRGLDTQYF. This chain joins TRBV6-6 and TRBJ2-3; TRBD1 matches 11 bases. CDR3 length: 15 amino acids. V was pared by 5 bases and J by 5 bases, with 6 bases of the junction left unmatched. Germline V gene data show CDR1 as MNHNY and CDR2 as SVGAGI (reference sequence).

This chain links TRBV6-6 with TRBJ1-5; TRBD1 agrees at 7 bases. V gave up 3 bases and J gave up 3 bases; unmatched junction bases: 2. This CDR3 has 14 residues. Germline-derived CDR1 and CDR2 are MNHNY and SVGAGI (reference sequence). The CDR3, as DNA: TGTGCCAGCAGTTATCAGGGGGACAATCAGCCCCAGCATTTT. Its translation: CASSYQGDNQPQHF.

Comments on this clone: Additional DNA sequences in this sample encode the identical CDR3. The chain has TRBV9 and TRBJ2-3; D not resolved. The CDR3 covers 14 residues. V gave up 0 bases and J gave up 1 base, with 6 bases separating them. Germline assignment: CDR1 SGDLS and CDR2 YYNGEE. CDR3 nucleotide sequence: TGTGCCAGCAGCGTAGAGGCGGGCACAGATACGCAGTATTTT. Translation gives CASSVEAGTDTQYF.

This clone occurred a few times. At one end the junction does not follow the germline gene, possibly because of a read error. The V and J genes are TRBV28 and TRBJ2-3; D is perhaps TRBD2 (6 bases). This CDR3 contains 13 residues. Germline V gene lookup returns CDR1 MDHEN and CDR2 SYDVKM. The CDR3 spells CASSDGGLLGLDF. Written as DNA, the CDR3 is TGTGCCAGCAGTGATGGCGGACTACTGGGCTTGGATTTT.

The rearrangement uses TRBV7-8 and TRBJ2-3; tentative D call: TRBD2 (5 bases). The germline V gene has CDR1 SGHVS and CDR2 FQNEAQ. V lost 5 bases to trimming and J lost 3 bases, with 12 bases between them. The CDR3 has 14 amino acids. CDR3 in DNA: TGTGCCAGCAGCCTTCAAGAGGGTACAGATACGCAGTATTTT. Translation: CASSLQEGTDTQYF.

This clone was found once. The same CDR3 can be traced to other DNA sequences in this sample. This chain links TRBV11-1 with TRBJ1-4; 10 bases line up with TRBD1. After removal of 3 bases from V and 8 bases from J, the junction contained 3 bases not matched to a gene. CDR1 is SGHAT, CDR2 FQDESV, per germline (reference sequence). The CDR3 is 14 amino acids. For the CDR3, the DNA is TGTGCCAGCAGCTTTGGACAGGGGGACGAAAAACTGTTTTTT. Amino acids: CASSFGQGDEKLFF.

CDR3 nucleotide sequence: TGTGCCAGCAGCTTAACCCCAAAAAGGACAACCTCCTACGAGCAGTACTTC. Protein product: CASSLTPKRTTSYEQYF. The chain uses TRBV7-8 and TRBJ2-5, with D possibly matching TRBD1 (5 bases). The DNA end is a closer match to TRBJ2-7, so the J assignment may be wrong. CDR1 and CDR2 (germline): SGHVS, FQNEAQ. The CDR3 spans 17 residues.

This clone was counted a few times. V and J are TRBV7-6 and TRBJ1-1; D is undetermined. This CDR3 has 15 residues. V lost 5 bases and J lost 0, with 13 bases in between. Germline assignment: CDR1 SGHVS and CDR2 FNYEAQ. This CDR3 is CASSLGSNMNTEAFF. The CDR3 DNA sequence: TGTGCCAGCAGCCTCGGGAGTAACATGAACACTGAAGCTTTCTTT.

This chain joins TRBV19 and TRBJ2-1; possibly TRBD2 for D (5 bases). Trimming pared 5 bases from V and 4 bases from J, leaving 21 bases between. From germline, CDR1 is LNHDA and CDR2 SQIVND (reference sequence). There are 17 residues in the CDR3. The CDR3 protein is CASSPKDFYKGYNEQFF. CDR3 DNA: TGTGCCAGTAGTCCCAAGGACTTCTACAAAGGGTACAATGAGCAGTTCTTC.

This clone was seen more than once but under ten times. The CDR3 here is CASSLTSGGVNTQYF. The CDR3 DNA follows: TGTGCCAGCAGCTTGACTAGCGGGGGGGTAAATACGCAGTATTTT. The chain is built from TRBV5-6 and TRBJ2-3, with 13 bases fitting TRBD2. CDR1 and CDR2 (germline): SGHDT, YYEEEE. The CDR3 runs 15 residues. Unmatched junction bases numbered 3, after V lost 1 base and J lost 7 bases.

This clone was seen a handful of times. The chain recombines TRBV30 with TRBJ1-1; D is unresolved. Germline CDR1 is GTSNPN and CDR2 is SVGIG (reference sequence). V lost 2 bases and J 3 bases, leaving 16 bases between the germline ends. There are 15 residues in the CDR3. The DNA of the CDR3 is TGTGCCTGGAGTACACCCGGAGCGATATACACTGAAGCTTTCTTT. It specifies CAWSTPGAIYTEAFF.

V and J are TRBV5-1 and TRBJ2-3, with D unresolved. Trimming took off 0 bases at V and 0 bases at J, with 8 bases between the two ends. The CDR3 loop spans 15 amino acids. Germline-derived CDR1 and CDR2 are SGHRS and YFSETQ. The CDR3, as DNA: TGCGCCAGCAGCTTGGCCGGGTCGAGCACAGATACGCAGTATTTT. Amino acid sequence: CASSLAGSSTDTQYF.

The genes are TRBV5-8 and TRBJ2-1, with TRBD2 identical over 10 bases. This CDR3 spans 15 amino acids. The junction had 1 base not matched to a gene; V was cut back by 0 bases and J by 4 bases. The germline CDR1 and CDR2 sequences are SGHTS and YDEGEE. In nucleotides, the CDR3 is TGTGCCAGCAGCTTGGCAGCGGGGGGGTACAATGAGCAGTTCTTC. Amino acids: CASSLAAGGYNEQFF.

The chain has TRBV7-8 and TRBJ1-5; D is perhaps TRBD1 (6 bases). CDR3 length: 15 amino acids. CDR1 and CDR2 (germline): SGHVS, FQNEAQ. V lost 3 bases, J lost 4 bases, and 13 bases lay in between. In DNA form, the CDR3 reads TGTGCCAGCAGCTTTGTGGACAGTCATAATCAGCCCCAGCATTTT. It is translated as CASSFVDSHNQPQHF.

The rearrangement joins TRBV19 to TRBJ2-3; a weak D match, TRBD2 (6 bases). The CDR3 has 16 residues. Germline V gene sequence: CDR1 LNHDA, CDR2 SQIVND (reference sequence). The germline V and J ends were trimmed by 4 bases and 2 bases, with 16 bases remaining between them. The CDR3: CASSNLFGSHTDTQYF. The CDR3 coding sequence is TGTGCCAGTAGTAATCTATTCGGGAGCCACACAGATACGCAGTATTTT.

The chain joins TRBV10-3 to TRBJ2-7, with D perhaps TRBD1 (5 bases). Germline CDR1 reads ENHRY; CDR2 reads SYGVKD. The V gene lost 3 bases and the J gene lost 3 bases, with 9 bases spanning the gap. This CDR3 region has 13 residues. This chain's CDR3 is CAISEPQDYEQYF. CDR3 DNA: TGTGCCATCAGTGAACCACAGGACTACGAGCAGTACTTC.

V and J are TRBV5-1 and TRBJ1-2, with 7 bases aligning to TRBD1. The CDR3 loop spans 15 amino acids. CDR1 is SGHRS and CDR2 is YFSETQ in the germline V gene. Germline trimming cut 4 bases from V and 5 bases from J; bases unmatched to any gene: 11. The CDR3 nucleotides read TGCGCCAGCAGCCCTCCGCCGGGACAGACTTATGGCTACACCTTC. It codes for CASSPPPGQTYGYTF.

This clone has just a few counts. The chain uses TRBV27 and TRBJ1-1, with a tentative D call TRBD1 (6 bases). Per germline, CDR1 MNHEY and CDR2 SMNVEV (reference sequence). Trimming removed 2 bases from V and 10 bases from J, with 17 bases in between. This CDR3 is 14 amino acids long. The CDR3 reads CASSLESGGLRAFF. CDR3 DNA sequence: TGTGCCAGCAGTTTAGAATCGGGGGGCCTGAGAGCTTTCTTT.

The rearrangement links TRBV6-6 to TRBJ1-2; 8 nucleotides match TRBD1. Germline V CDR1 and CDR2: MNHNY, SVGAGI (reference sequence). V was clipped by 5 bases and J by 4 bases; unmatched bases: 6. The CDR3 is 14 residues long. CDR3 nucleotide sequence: TGTGCCAGCAGTGATCTGGACAGGGTCTATGGCTACACCTTC. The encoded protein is CASSDLDRVYGYTF.

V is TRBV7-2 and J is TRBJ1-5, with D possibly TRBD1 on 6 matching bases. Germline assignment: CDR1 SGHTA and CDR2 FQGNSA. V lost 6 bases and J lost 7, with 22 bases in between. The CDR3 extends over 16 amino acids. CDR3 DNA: TGTGCCAGCAGTCGTTCGGGGGGCTTCAGGGAGCAGCCCCAGCATTTT. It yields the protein CASSRSGGFREQPQHF.